This T cell receptor beta chain was retrieved from a study of human CD4 T cells and Enterobacteriaceae (dated by TCRdb to 2020 to 2022). As for the study more broadly: Stimulating bacteria were E. coli, K. pneumoniae, E. aerogenes, S. flexneri, S. sonnei, S. typhimurium and S. aureus, heat-inactivated after culture. Results the study describes overall, beyond this receptor: Clonotypes shared across Enterobacteriaceae cultures accounted for about 25-50% of unique rearrangements but roughly 65-93% of templates, whereas sharing with control bacteria was rare. Enterobacteriaceae-reactive repertoires were polyclonal but contained fewer clonotypes than S. aureus- or M. tuberculosis-reactive repertoires, and they co-clustered together.

This clone is a singleton in its sample. Base qualities are missing; no much larger clone stands one base away. After roughly 6-7 days, proliferating activated T cells were FACS-sorted as CFSE-low CD25+ ICOS+ cells. Sorted memory CD4+ T cells were CFSE-labeled and cultured at a 2:1 ratio with irradiated autologous monocytes pulsed with antigen. Memory CD4+ T cells were FACS-sorted on a FACSAria III to over 95% purity as all CD4+ cells other than CD45RA+CCR7+CD95- naive cells. Blood from healthy donors came from blood donation centers in Switzerland. Positive selection with CD4 and CD14 magnetic microbeads was used to enrich total CD4+ T cells and monocytes. Before sorting, CD8+, CD14+, CD16+, CD56+, CD19+ and CD25-bright cells were excluded. The bacteria were heat-inactivated at 60 degrees C for around two hours and added at around 2 particles per monocyte, and M. tuberculosis lysate was used at 3 ug/ml. Memory CD4+ T cells that proliferated and became CFSE-low after primary stimulation with Enterobacteriaceae or control bacteria had their TCR Vbeta genes sequenced. Across two independent experiments, two to four different donors were used to analyze each bacteria-reactive repertoire. Peripheral blood mononuclear cells were isolated from donor blood using Ficoll-Paque Plus.

As encoded in the germline V gene (reference sequence), CDR1 is SGHNT while CDR2 is YYREEE. The CDR3 sequence holds 16 residues, the cysteine and phenylalanine included. Of all the DNA, just the CDR3 is kept, 48 bases in frame from base 1. Trimming takes 4 bases from V and 1 base from J, and the germline ends sit 15 bases apart. CFSE-low antigen-reactive cultures were sequenced at survey level, with detection sensitivity of one cell in 40,000. The QIAamp DNA Micro Kit was used to extract genomic DNA from cell pellets, and the quantity and purity of the genomic DNA were checked by spectrophotometry. The immunoSEQ multiplex PCR assay was used to amplify TCR Vbeta CDR3 regions. Amplicons were sequenced on the Illumina HiSeq platform. Retrieved sequences were 87 nucleotides long and contained the CDR3 region. The paper's processing steps were these. A clonotype was defined as a unique productive TCR Vbeta nucleotide sequence, quantified by productive template frequency from ImmunoSEQ Analyzer V3.0. Expanded clonotypes were defined by a threshold at the top 5th percentile of each frequency-ranked repertoire. The R package fossil was used to compute repertoire overlap as Chao-Jaccard, and the R package MASS was used to visualize the overlap by nonmetric multidimensional scaling. TCRdb mirrors the immuneACCESS table, restricted to in-frame sequences. Some clones are absent from its copies; in checked studies, under half trace to an unresolved V gene, and the reason for the others is unknown. V, J and clone size derive from that table, while D and trimming were established from the DNA sequence. This sample lists hundreds of clones; under 45% were detected once. 24% of the sample is taken by the ten largest.

Rearrangement joined TRBV5-4 to TRBJ2-1; no confident D gene assignment can be made. The clonotype was recovered from a human donor in good health. Material: bacteria-reactive CD4+ T cells grown in culture. Reading the label with the study, this specimen's cell subset or site is: CFSE-low proliferating memory CD4 T cells sorted after in vitro stimulation with a heat-inactivated bacterium or M. tuberculosis lysate. CDR3 loop: CASSVGPLGSYNEQFF. The sequenced DNA is TGTGCCAGCAGCGTTGGCCCTCTTGGGTCCTACAATGAGCAGTTCTTC. With the portions outside the CDR3 filled from the reference TRBV5-4 and TRBJ2-1 genes, the complete variable region becomes ETGVTQSPTHLIKTRGQQVTLRCSSQSGHNTVSWYQQALGQGPQFIFQYYREEENGRGNFPPRFSGLQFPNYSSELNVNALELDDSALYLCASSVGPLGSYNEQFFGPGTRLTVL.